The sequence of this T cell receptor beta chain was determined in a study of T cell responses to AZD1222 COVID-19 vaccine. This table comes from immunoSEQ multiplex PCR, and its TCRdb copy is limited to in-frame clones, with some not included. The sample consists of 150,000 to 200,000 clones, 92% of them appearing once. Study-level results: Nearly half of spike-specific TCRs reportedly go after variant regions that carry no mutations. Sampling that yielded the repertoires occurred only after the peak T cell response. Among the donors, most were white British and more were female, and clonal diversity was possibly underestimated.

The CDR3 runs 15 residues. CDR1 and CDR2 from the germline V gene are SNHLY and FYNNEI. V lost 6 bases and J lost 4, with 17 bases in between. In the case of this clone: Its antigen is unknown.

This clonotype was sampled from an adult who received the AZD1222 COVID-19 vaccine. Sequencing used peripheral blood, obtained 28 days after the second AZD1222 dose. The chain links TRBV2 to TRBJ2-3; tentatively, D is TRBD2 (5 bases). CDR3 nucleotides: TGTGCCAGCAGAGGCGGGCTCCGCGGTGCAGATACGCAGTATTTT. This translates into CASRGGLRGADTQYF.